This TCR beta chain was identified during a study of shared clonotypes between healthy human individuals. Study observations and caveats: Researchers sampled only blood; tissue repertoires likely differ. It was expected that sequencing depth would affect clonotype sharing among donors.

Tens of thousands of T cell genomes, or about 270 ng DNA, went into replicate PCRs of unsorted PBMC. Produced via immunoSEQ multiplex PCR; TCRdb's table is partial and in-frame only. Of fewer than 650,000 clones in the sample, less than 80% are singletons; the top ten hold under 15%. This CDR3 has 13 residues. The germline V gene encodes CDR1 SGHTA and CDR2 FQGNSA. Deletions cut 6 bases from V and 4 bases from J, with 10 bases between. Remarks on this clone: Its specificity is not known.

The clonotype comes from a woman between 35 and 50 years old in good health. Some clones in this sample may be carry-over from other donors' samples. Sequences were obtained from PBMCs. The chain uses TRBV7-2 and TRBJ1-3; D may be TRBD1 (5 bases). The CDR3 DNA follows: TGTGCCAGCAGTACACAGGACGGAAACACCATATATTTT. It specifies CASSTQDGNTIYF.